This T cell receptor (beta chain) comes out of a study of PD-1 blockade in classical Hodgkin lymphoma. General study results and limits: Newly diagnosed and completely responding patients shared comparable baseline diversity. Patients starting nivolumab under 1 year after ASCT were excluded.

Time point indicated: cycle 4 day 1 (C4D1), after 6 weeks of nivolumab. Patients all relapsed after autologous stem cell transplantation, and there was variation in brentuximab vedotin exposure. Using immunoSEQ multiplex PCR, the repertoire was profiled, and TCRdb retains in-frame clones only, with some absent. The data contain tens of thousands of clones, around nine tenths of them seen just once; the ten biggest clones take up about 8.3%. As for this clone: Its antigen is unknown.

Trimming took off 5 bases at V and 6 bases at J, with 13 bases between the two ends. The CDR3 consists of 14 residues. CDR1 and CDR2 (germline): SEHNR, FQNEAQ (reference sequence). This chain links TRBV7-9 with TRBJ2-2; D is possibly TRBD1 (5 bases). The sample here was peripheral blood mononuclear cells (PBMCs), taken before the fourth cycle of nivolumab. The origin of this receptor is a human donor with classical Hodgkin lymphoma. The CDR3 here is CASSGDSKSGELFF. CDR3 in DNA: TGTGCCAGCAGCGGCGACAGTAAGTCCGGGGAGCTGTTTTTT.